The clone carrying this T cell receptor (beta chain) was picked up a small number of times. No antigen is known for it. With 10 bases clipped from V and 8 bases from J, the junction kept 13 bases outside the gene matches. CDR3 length: 14 amino acids. The data belong to a study of identical twins. The study's findings and limits: Shared out-of-frame alpha sequences (those common to twins) showed excess low generation probability.

MiXCR was run by TCRdb on the 5' RACE reads, yielding one entry per CDR3 protein. Among 690,000 or so distinct CDR3 sequences, around 8.6% were seen once, and the ten largest hold roughly 0.9%. The same sample was also studied in work on yellow fever vaccine responses in identical twins.

Input material: PBMCs. The origin of this receptor is a woman younger than 35 in good health. V usage is TRBV12-3 or TRBV12-4 and J usage is TRBJ1-2; 10 bases fit TRBD1. CDR3 nucleotide sequence: TGTGCCACCAGCCAGGGACAGGGGCGGGGGGGCTACACCTTC. This codes for CATSQGQGRGGYTF.